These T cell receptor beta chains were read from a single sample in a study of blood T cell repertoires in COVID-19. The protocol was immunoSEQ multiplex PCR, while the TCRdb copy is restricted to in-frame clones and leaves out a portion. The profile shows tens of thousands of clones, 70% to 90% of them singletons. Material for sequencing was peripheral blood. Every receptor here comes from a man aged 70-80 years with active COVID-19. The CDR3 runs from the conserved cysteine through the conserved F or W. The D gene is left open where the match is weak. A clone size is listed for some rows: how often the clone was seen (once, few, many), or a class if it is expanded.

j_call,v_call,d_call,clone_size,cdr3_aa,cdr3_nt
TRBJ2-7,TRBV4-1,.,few,CASSPERTNPAGQYF,TGCGCCAGCAGCCCGGAGCGGACTAACCCAGCGGGGCAGTACTTC
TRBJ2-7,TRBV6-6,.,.,CASSYSGWGAEQYF,TGTGCCAGCAGTTACTCGGGGTGGGGCGCCGAGCAGTACTTC
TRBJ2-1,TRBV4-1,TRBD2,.,CASSHSGGAYNEQFF,TGCGCCAGCAGCCACAGCGGGGGGGCCTACAATGAGCAGTTCTTC
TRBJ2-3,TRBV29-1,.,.,CSVDWGRDTQYF,TGCAGCGTTGACTGGGGGAGGGATACGCAGTATTTT
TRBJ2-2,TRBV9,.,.,CASSVRQKTGELFF,TGTGCCAGCAGCGTTAGACAGAAGACCGGGGAGCTGTTTTTT
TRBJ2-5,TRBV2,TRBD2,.,CASSPTSKLETQYF,TGTGCCAGCAGTCCGACTAGCAAACTGGAGACCCAGTACTTC
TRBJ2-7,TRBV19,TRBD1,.,CASSGQANYEQYF,TGTGCCAGTAGCGGACAGGCTAACTACGAGCAGTACTTC
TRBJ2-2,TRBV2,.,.,CASHRDKVAGELFF,TGTGCCAGCCACAGGGACAAGGTGGCCGGGGAGCTGTTTTTT
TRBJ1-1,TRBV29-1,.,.,CSVEDRRGPSTVGNTEAFF,TGCAGCGTTGAAGATAGGAGGGGTCCGAGCACAGTCGGTAACACTGAAGCTTTCTTT
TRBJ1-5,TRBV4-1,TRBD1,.,CASSPPGQGARIQPQHF,TGCGCCAGCAGCCCGCCGGGACAGGGGGCGCGGATTCAGCCCCAGCATTTT
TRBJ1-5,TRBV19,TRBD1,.,CASSIWGTVSNQPQHF,TGTGCCAGTAGTATATGGGGGACAGTTAGCAATCAGCCCCAGCATTTT
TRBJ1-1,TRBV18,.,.,CASSPSGALNTEAFF,TGTGCCAGCTCACCTAGCGGGGCATTGAACACTGAAGCTTTCTTT
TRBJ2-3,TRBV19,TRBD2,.,CASSRRGSTDTQYF,TGTGCCAGTAGTAGGCGGGGGAGCACAGATACGCAGTATTTT
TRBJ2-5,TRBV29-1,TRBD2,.,CSVERGSGGRKETQYF,TGCAGCGTTGAGAGGGGTAGCGGGGGGAGAAAAGAGACCCAGTACTTC
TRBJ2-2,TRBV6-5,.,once,CASRMAGANTGELFF,TGTGCCAGCAGAATGGCGGGGGCCAACACCGGGGAGCTGTTTTTT